A single sample is the source of the 27 T cell receptor beta chains below, sequenced in a study of cytomegalovirus exposure and HLA in healthy donors. Both 60 Vbeta primers and 13 Jbeta primers went into the PCR. Profiling relied on immunoSEQ multiplex PCR, and the TCRdb table lists in-frame clones only, not all of them. The table lists fewer than 85,000 clones. The specimen was PBMCs. The receptor source for this set is a woman between 40 and 55 years old in good health and CMV-seropositive.

The V gene is TRBV18, the J gene TRBJ2-1; D is ambiguous. This CDR3 comprises 14 residues. Germline lookup yields CDR1 KGHSH and CDR2 LQKENI. Trimming took off 1 base at V and 8 bases at J, with 12 bases between the two ends. In DNA form, the CDR3 reads TGTGCCAGCTCACCACGACTGCCCTTAGATGAGCAGTTCTTC. It translates to CASSPRLPLDEQFF. The full variable domain, completed using reference TRBV18 and TRBJ2-1, is NAGVMQNPRHLVRRRGQEARLRCSPMKGHSHVYWYRQLPEEGLKFMVYLQKENIIDESGMPKERFSAEFPKEGPSILRIQQVVRGDSAAYFCASSPRLPLDEQFFGPGTRLTVL.

The rearrangement links TRBV7-2 to TRBJ1-6, with 9 bases fitting TRBD1. Germline CDR1 reads SGHTA; CDR2 reads FQGNSA. With 4 bases clipped from V and 15 bases from J, the junction kept 19 bases outside the gene matches. This CDR3 is 17 amino acids long. In DNA form, the CDR3 reads TGTGCCAGCAGCTCCAGCCTTACAGGGGGCTGGGCGGAAGTCCTCCACTTT. Translation gives CASSSSLTGGWAEVLHF.

This rearrangement joins TRBV5-4 to TRBJ1-1; perhaps TRBD1 as D (5 bases). This CDR3 is built from 14 residues. The germline V gene has CDR1 SGHNT and CDR2 YYREEE (reference sequence). V was clipped by 3 bases and J by 4 bases, with 13 bases between them. In DNA, the CDR3 is TGTGCCAGCAGCTCCGGGACTTGGGGCACTGAAGCTTTCTTT. Residues: CASSSGTWGTEAFF.

The rearrangement joins TRBV11-3 to TRBJ1-2, with D possibly TRBD1 on 5 matching bases. Deletions cut 8 bases from V and 3 bases from J, with 19 bases between. The CDR3 has 15 amino acids. Germline CDR1 reads SGHNT; CDR2 reads YENEEA. The CDR3: CASGLRQGIDYGYTF. In DNA form, the CDR3 reads TGTGCCAGCGGTCTGCGGCAGGGAATCGACTATGGCTACACCTTC.

V gene TRBV6-6 combines with J gene TRBJ2-1; weak D call: TRBD2 (5 bases). This CDR3 is built from 15 residues. The V and J ends lost 2 bases and 4 bases respectively, with 12 bases between them. Germline assignment: CDR1 MNHNY and CDR2 SVGAGI (reference sequence). Here the CDR3 reads CASSYRAVTYNEQFF. The CDR3 DNA sequence: TGTGCCAGCAGTTACAGAGCGGTTACATACAATGAGCAGTTCTTC.

In regard to this clone: One junction end disagrees with the germline gene, perhaps due to a read error. The chain employs TRBV7-7 and TRBJ2-7; D unresolved. This CDR3 has 13 amino acids. Looked up from germline, CDR1 is SSHAT and CDR2 is FNYEAQ (reference sequence). The CDR3 region is CASSLNFLGEQYF. CDR3 nucleotides: TGTGCTAGCAGCTTAAACTTCCTCGGGGAGCAGTACTTC. Filled out from reference TRBV7-7 and TRBJ2-7, the complete variable domain reads GAGVSQSPRYKVTKRGQDVTLRCDPISSHATLYWYQQALGQGPEFLTYFNYEAQPDKSGLPSDRFSAERPEGSISTLTIQRTEQRDSAMYRCASSLNFLGEQYFGPGTRLTVT.

The rearrangement uses TRBV7-9 and TRBJ2-7; 8 nucleotides align to TRBD1. This CDR3 has 15 amino acids. Germline trimming cut 4 bases from V and 0 bases from J; bases unmatched to any gene: 5. The germline V gene encodes CDR1 SEHNR and CDR2 FQNEAQ (reference sequence). The CDR3 nucleotides read TGTGCCAGCAGCTCAGGACAGGGACGCTCCTACGAGCAGTACTTC. This translates into CASSSGQGRSYEQYF. Drawing the rest from reference TRBV7-9 and TRBJ2-7, the complete variable domain is DTGVSQNPRHKITKRGQNVTFRCDPISEHNRLYWYRQTLGQGPEFLTYFQNEAQLEKSRLLSDRFSAERPKGSFSTLEIQRTEQGDSAMYLCASSSGQGRSYEQYFGPGTRLTVT.

The chain couples TRBV9 to TRBJ2-1; unclear D gene. Germline values: CDR1 SGDLS, CDR2 YYNGEE. The CDR3 is 15 amino acids. Trimming stripped 0 bases from V and 0 bases from J, with 7 bases between. The CDR3 region is CASSVDSSSYNEQFF. Written as DNA, the CDR3 is TGTGCCAGCAGCGTAGACTCGAGCTCCTACAATGAGCAGTTCTTC.

This chain connects TRBV4-3 to TRBJ2-7; 7 bases map to TRBD1. Germline trimming cut 0 bases from V and 1 base from J; bases unmatched to any gene: 3. Germline V gene data show CDR1 as LGHNA and CDR2 as YSLEER. There are 15 residues in the CDR3. CDR3 residues: CASSQDQGQSYEQYF. The CDR3 DNA reads TGCGCCAGCAGCCAAGACCAGGGACAGTCCTACGAGCAGTACTTC.

The chain has TRBV5-1 and TRBJ2-5, with 7 bases that match TRBD2. This CDR3 contains 15 residues. V was pared by 4 bases and J by 1 base, with 7 bases of the junction left unmatched. Germline CDR1 and CDR2: SGHRS and YFSETQ. CDR3 DNA sequence: TGCGCCAGCAGCCTAGTAGCGGGCACCCAAGAGACCCAGTACTTC. Translation: CASSLVAGTQETQYF.

The rearrangement uses TRBV6-9 and TRBJ1-5; 9 nucleotides agree with TRBD1. The germline V gene has CDR1 MNHGY and CDR2 SVAAGI. V shed 3 bases and J 6 bases; nucleotides not matched to a gene: 6. The CDR3 length is 15 residues. The CDR3 sequence is CASSYSPGQGQPQHF. The CDR3 bases are TGTGCCAGCAGTTACAGCCCGGGACAGGGTCAGCCCCAGCATTTT.

V and J are TRBV5-4 and TRBJ2-5; TRBD2 might be the D (5 bases). Deletions cut 3 bases from V and 5 bases from J, with 23 bases between. The CDR3 has 17 residues. Germline CDR1 reads SGHNT; CDR2 reads YYREEE (reference sequence). This CDR3 is CASSSREEGMGLETQYF. The CDR3 DNA reads as TGTGCCAGCAGCTCGCGTGAAGAGGGAATGGGGTTGGAGACCCAGTACTTC. The whole variable domain, remainder taken from reference TRBV5-4 and TRBJ2-5, is ETGVTQSPTHLIKTRGQQVTLRCSSQSGHNTVSWYQQALGQGPQFIFQYYREEENGRGNFPPRFSGLQFPNYSSELNVNALELDDSALYLCASSSREEGMGLETQYFGPGTRLLVL.

The chain carries TRBV28 and TRBJ2-7; 10 nucleotides line up with TRBD1. CDR1 is MDHEN, CDR2 SYDVKM, per germline. This CDR3 contains 16 residues. J was trimmed by 9 bases and V by 5 bases; bases with no gene match: 16. In nucleotides, the CDR3 is TGTGCCAGCAGTGTGGTAGCGGGGACAGGGGCGTGGAGGCAGTACTTC. The encoded protein is CASSVVAGTGAWRQYF.

J is TRBJ2-2 and V is TRBV28; D is possibly TRBD2 (5 bases). Germline-derived CDR1 and CDR2 are MDHEN and SYDVKM. V was pared by 7 bases and J by 2 bases, with 20 bases between. CDR3 length: 17 amino acids. The CDR3 is CASTSGRSGINTGELFF. The CDR3 DNA follows: TGTGCCAGCACCTCCGGTCGGTCCGGGATTAACACCGGGGAGCTGTTTTTT.

The V and J genes are TRBV27 and TRBJ1-2; 7 bases are shared with TRBD1. Germline V gives CDR1 MNHEY, CDR2 SMNVEV (reference sequence). V was clipped by 5 bases and J by 4 bases; unmatched bases: 7. The CDR3 contains 14 residues. The CDR3 coding sequence is TGTGCCAGCAGTCTCGACAGGGCCCCCTATGGCTACACCTTC. It is translated as CASSLDRAPYGYTF.

The rearrangement joins TRBV2 to TRBJ2-2, with TRBD1 identical over 8 bases. J lost 4 bases, V lost 10 bases, and 5 bases had no gene match. This CDR3 has 13 residues. Germline CDR1 SNHLY, CDR2 FYNNEI. The CDR3: CATRTGSTGELFF. The CDR3 bases are TGTGCCACCAGGACAGGGTCCACCGGGGAGCTGTTTTTT.

J is TRBJ1-2 and V is TRBV4-2, with a tentative D call TRBD1 (6 bases). V was cut by 3 bases and J by 4 bases, with 27 bases left in between. The CDR3 sequence is 19 residues long. Germline CDR1 is LGHNA and CDR2 is YNFKEQ. CDR3 residues: CASSHRPPQSAGVSYGYTF. CDR3 nucleotide sequence: TGTGCCAGCAGCCACCGCCCGCCCCAGTCGGCAGGGGTTTCCTATGGCTACACCTTC.

The chain recombines TRBV5-4 with TRBJ2-3; TRBD1 agrees at 7 bases. V was pared by 1 base and J by 4 bases, with 9 bases of the junction left unmatched. The CDR3 totals 16 residues. Germline-derived CDR1 and CDR2 are SGHNT and YYREEE (reference sequence). CDR3 nucleotide sequence: TGTGCCAGCAGCTTGCCTGGGGACAGTACGGCAGATACGCAGTATTTT. Translated, it gives CASSLPGDSTADTQYF.

The CDR3 spells CASSLSSSGQNYGYTF. The CDR3, as DNA: TGTGCCAGCAGCCTATCTTCCTCGGGACAGAACTATGGCTACACCTTC. The rearrangement uses TRBV7-9 and TRBJ1-2; 7 bases line up with TRBD1. The V gene end was trimmed by 5 bases and the J gene end by 2 bases; junction bases not matched to a gene: 11. This CDR3 has 16 residues. The germline gives CDR1 SEHNR, CDR2 FQNEAQ (reference sequence).

The V call is TRBV9, the J call TRBJ1-6; D gene unclear. The V gene lost 3 bases and the J gene lost 0 bases, with 7 bases spanning the gap. The germline CDR1 and CDR2 sequences are SGDLS and YYNGEE. This CDR3 contains 15 residues. The CDR3, as DNA: TGTGCCAGCAGCGCAGGTTTCTCCTATAATTCACCCCTCCACTTT. It is translated as CASSAGFSYNSPLHF.

V and J are TRBV27 and TRBJ2-7; D is perhaps TRBD1 (6 bases). Germline V lookup: CDR1 MNHEY, CDR2 SMNVEV (reference sequence). CDR3 length equals 12 residues. Trimming removed 3 bases from V and 6 bases from J, with 9 bases in between. The CDR3: CASSFLRGEQYF. CDR3 bases: TGTGCCAGCAGTTTCCTCAGGGGCGAGCAGTACTTC.

The rearrangement uses TRBV4-3 and TRBJ1-5, with a possible D match to TRBD1 (5 bases). The V end lost 0 bases, the J end lost 0 bases, and 12 bases lay between the germline ends. The germline V gene has CDR1 LGHNA and CDR2 YSLEER. This CDR3 spans 17 amino acids. The CDR3 region is CASSQEITGVSNQPQHF. CDR3 DNA: TGCGCCAGCAGCCAAGAGATTACGGGGGTTAGCAATCAGCCCCAGCATTTT.

The V and J genes are TRBV11-3 and TRBJ2-1; TRBD2 agrees at 11 bases. The CDR3 consists of 17 residues. Germline-derived CDR1 and CDR2 are SGHNT and YENEEA. J was trimmed by 0 bases and V by 2 bases; bases with no gene match: 3. The CDR3 nucleotides read TGTGCCAGCAGCTTACTAGCGGGGGGTAGCTCCTACAATGAGCAGTTCTTC. Its protein product is CASSLLAGGSSYNEQFF.

DNA for the CDR3: TGTGCCAGCAGCGTCCCAGCGGGCGCCAGGGTGGATGAGCAGTTCTTC. Translated, it gives CASSVPAGARVDEQFF. The chain recombines TRBV9 with TRBJ2-1; a possible D gene is TRBD2 (6 bases). Per germline, CDR1 SGDLS and CDR2 YYNGEE. Trimming cost V 2 bases and J 8 bases, with 20 bases left between them. The CDR3 sequence is 16 residues long.

This chain connects TRBV27 to TRBJ1-1; D not certain. Trimming removed 5 bases at V and 6 bases at J, with 13 bases between. Germline-derived CDR1 and CDR2 are MNHEY and SMNVEV (reference sequence). This CDR3 has 13 residues. CDR3 sequence: CASSPIGRAEAFF. The CDR3 region has the DNA TGTGCCAGCAGTCCAATCGGGAGAGCTGAAGCTTTCTTT.

The J gene is TRBJ2-3, the V gene TRBV11-2; possible D gene TRBD1, 6 bases. This CDR3 region has 14 residues. Germline values: CDR1 SGHAT, CDR2 FQNNGV. V lost 7 bases and J 0 bases, leaving 11 bases between the germline ends. CDR3 bases: TGTGCCAGCAACGACAGGTCTAGCACAGATACGCAGTATTTT. Translation: CASNDRSSTDTQYF.

The chain carries TRBV19 and TRBJ2-5, with TRBD2 matching over 7 bases. Trimming at V came to 10 bases and at J to 5 bases, leaving 13 bases not matched to a gene. This CDR3 spans 14 amino acids. The germline V gene has CDR1 LNHDA and CDR2 SQIVND (reference sequence). Written as DNA, the CDR3 is TGTGCCACCAAGGAGGGTGGGGGGGAGGAGACCCAGTACTTC. Protein sequence: CATKEGGGEETQYF. Variable domain in full (rest from reference TRBV19 and TRBJ2-5): DGGITQSPKYLFRKEGQNVTLSCEQNLNHDAMYWYRQDPGQGLRLIYYSQIVNDFQKGDIAEGYSVSREKKESFPLTVTSAQKNPTAFYLCATKEGGGEETQYFGPGTRLLVL.